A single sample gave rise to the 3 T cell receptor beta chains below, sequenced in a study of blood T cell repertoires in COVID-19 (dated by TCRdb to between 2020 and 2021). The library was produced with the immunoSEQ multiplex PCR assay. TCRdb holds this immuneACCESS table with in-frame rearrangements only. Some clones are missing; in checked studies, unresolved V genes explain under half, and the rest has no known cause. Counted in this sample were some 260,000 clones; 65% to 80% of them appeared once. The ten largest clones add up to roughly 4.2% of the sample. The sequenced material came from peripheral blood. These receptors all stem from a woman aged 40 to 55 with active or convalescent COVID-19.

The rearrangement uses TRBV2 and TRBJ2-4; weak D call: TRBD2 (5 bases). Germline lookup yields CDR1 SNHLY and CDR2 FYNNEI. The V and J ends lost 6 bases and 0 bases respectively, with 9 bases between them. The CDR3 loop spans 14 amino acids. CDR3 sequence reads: CASSQEVAKNIQYF. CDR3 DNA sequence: TGTGCCAGCAGCCAGGAGGTAGCCAAAAACATTCAGTACTTC.

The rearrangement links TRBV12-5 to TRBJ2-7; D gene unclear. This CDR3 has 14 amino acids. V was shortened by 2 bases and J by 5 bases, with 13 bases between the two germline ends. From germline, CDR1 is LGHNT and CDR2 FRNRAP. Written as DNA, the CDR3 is TGTGCTAGTGGTTTGCCCCTCGGGTTGAACGAGCAGTACTTC. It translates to CASGLPLGLNEQYF. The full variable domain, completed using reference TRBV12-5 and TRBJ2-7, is DARVTQTPRHKVTEMGQEVTMRCQPILGHNTVFWYRQTMMQGLELLAYFRNRAPLDDSGMPKDRFSAEMPDATLATLKIQPSEPRDSAVYFCASGLPLGLNEQYFGPGTRLTVT.

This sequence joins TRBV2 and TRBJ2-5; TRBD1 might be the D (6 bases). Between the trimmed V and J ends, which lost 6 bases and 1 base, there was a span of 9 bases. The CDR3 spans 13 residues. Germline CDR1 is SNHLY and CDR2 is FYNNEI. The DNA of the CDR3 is TGTGCCAGCAGCCCGGACAGCCAAGAGACCCAGTACTTC. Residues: CASSPDSQETQYF.